The T cell receptor (beta chain) described here comes from a study of blood T cell repertoires in COVID-19. In the original analysis: Amplification of reference gene primers was used by the study to estimate nucleated cell counts. Sequenced by immunoSEQ multiplex PCR; TCRdb stores in-frame clones only, minus some. The V and J calls and clone size come from that table; D and trimming were worked out from the DNA. The sample shows some 220,000 clones, 85% to 90% of them seen only once. This clonotype was obtained from a young woman in a cohort exposed to, infected with or recovered from COVID-19 (not recorded which). Sequenced input: PBMCs or T cells enriched from blood (not recorded which).

CDR3: CASSPSQGANQPQHF. The CDR3 region has the DNA TGTGCCAGCAGCCCCTCACAGGGGGCGAATCAGCCCCAGCATTTT. This chain joins TRBV7-3 and TRBJ1-5; TRBD1 agrees at 9 bases. This CDR3 has 15 residues. V was clipped by 5 bases and J by 4 bases; unmatched bases: 6. CDR1 SGHTA and CDR2 FQGTGA come from the germline V gene.